This entry describes one T cell receptor (beta chain). Antigen: not known. In nominal health when sampled, donors likely had unrecorded immune exposures nonetheless. The data were obtained in a study of cytomegalovirus exposure and HLA in healthy donors. Overall study results and limits: Later analysis suggested most CMV-associated TCR beta chains were HLA-restricted. In a later analysis, V- and J-gene trimming of beta chains associated with a DCLRE1C missense variant, replicated independently.

PCR amplification relied on 60 Vbeta primers (plus 13 Jbeta primers). Profiling relied on immunoSEQ multiplex PCR, and the TCRdb table lists in-frame clones only, not all of them. The sample includes 170,000 or so clones, roughly four fifths of them seen just once. Sequenced input: PBMCs. This clonotype was sampled from a male donor in good health and CMV-seronegative.

CDR3 region: CASSQSLQETQYF. The CDR3 nucleotides read TGCGCCAGCAGCCAATCCCTCCAAGAGACCCAGTACTTC. V and J are TRBV4-1 and TRBJ2-5; the D is unclear. Per germline, CDR1 MGHRA and CDR2 YSYEKL. The CDR3 runs to 13 residues. V was cut by 2 bases and J by 1 base, with 5 bases left in between.